Here is one T cell receptor (beta chain) with its context. The sample is drawn from a study of blood T cell repertoires in COVID-19. Study-level information: There were acute and convalescent COVID-19 samples, and they came from the United States, Italy and Spain. T cells, B-cell-depleted T cells, or PBMCs provided the cDNA or gDNA that served as material.

The CDR3 extends over 15 amino acids. Trimming removed 0 bases from V and 2 bases from J; junction bases left unmatched: 1. Germline V gene lookup returns CDR1 SGHRS and CDR2 YFSETQ. Original data processing: Nucleated cell number was recorded as an estimate derived from reference gene primer amplification. Using immunoSEQ multiplex PCR, the repertoire was profiled, and TCRdb retains in-frame clones only, with some absent. That table is the source of V, J and clone size, and D and trimming were worked out from the DNA. The sample includes under 200,000 clones, 65% to 90% of them seen just once. The rearrangement links TRBV5-1 to TRBJ1-2; 10 nucleotides align to TRBD1. This sequence originates from a man aged 55 to 70 with acute or convalescent COVID-19. What was sequenced was peripheral blood. The CDR3 nucleotides are TGCGCCAGCAGCTTGGAGACAGGGGGCAACTATGGCTACACCTTC. Translated: CASSLETGGNYGYTF.